The 7 T cell receptor beta chains below come from one sample, sequenced in a study of control samples from healthy donors and cancer patients. Assay used: immunoSEQ multiplex PCR; TCRdb lists only in-frame clones, some missing. The repertoire holds 150,000 to 200,000 clones, 90% seen once, with just over 1.4% in the top ten. The sample was blood. Receptor source: a woman between 45 and 60 years old in good health.

The chain couples TRBV6-6 to TRBJ1-1; 7 nucleotides agree with TRBD1. In germline, CDR1 is MNHNY, CDR2 SVGAGI (reference sequence). The CDR3 extends over 12 amino acids. V lost 10 bases, J lost 3 bases, and 5 bases stayed unmatched. The CDR3 sequence: CATRGVDTEAFF. The CDR3 coding sequence is TGTGCCACCAGGGGGGTGGACACTGAAGCTTTCTTT.

V usage is TRBV9 and J usage is TRBJ2-2; 8 nucleotides line up with TRBD2. Germline CDR1 is SGDLS and CDR2 is YYNGEE. Trimming at V came to 7 bases and at J to 7 bases, leaving 6 bases not matched to a gene. The CDR3 contains 13 residues. CDR3 protein: CASARGGGGELFF. Written as DNA, the CDR3 is TGTGCCAGCGCCCGGGGGGGAGGCGGGGAGCTGTTTTTT.

The chain recombines TRBV11-2 with TRBJ2-1, with D hard to call. Deletions cut 1 base from V and 8 bases from J, with 6 bases between. Germline V gene data show CDR1 as SGHAT and CDR2 as FQNNGV. The CDR3 length is 12 residues. CDR3 nucleotides: TGTGCCAGCAGCTTAGTGCTGGATGAGCAGTTCTTC. Translated, it gives CASSLVLDEQFF. Variable domain in full (rest from reference TRBV11-2 and TRBJ2-1): EAGVAQSPRYKIIEKRQSVAFWCNPISGHATLYWYQQILGQGPKLLIQFQNNGVVDDSQLPKDRFSAERLKGVDSTLKIQPAKLEDSAVYLCASSLVLDEQFFGPGTRLTVL.

This chain's CDR3 is CASSRDLSDQPQHF. The CDR3 DNA reads as TGTGCCAGCAGCAGGGATCTTAGTGATCAGCCCCAGCATTTT. The rearrangement joins TRBV6-6 to TRBJ1-5; D perhaps matches TRBD1 (5 bases). Germline values: CDR1 MNHNY, CDR2 SVGAGI (reference sequence). The CDR3 runs 14 residues. Trimming pared 6 bases from V and 5 bases from J, leaving 14 bases between.

The rearrangement joins TRBV7-2 to TRBJ2-1; 8 bases align to TRBD1. Losses at the gene ends were 1 base for V and 5 bases for J; bases not matched to a gene: 1. The CDR3 extends over 14 amino acids. The germline CDR1 and CDR2 sequences are SGHTA and FQGNSA. The CDR3 sequence: CASSLGTGNNEQFF. For the CDR3, the DNA is TGTGCCAGCAGCTTAGGGACAGGGAACAATGAGCAGTTCTTC.

In its sample, this clone was seen once. CDR3: CASSLAEAGQRAQHF. As DNA, the CDR3 is TGTGCCAGCAGCTTAGCAGAGGCGGGGCAGCGGGCCCAGCATTTT. The chain has TRBV7-8 and TRBJ1-5; weak D call: TRBD1 (5 bases). The CDR3 totals 15 residues. Germline V lookup: CDR1 SGHVS, CDR2 FQNEAQ. V was cut by 0 bases and J by 11 bases, with 17 bases left in between.

The chain has TRBV19 and TRBJ1-5, with TRBD1 as a possible D gene (6 bases). Trimming shortened V by 5 bases and J by 0 bases, and 14 bases separated the two germline ends. Germline V lookup: CDR1 LNHDA, CDR2 SQIVND (reference sequence). The CDR3 consists of 16 residues. The CDR3 nucleotides are TGTGCCAGTAGTCCACAGGGACGGGTTAGCAATCAGCCCCAGCATTTT. This codes for CASSPQGRVSNQPQHF. The full variable domain, its missing parts supplied by reference TRBV19 and TRBJ1-5, is DGGITQSPKYLFRKEGQNVTLSCEQNLNHDAMYWYRQDPGQGLRLIYYSQIVNDFQKGDIAEGYSVSREKKESFPLTVTSAQKNPTAFYLCASSPQGRVSNQPQHFGDGTRLSIL.